This T cell receptor beta chain is drawn from a study of metastatic and nonmetastatic thyroid tumors. TCRdb ran MiXCR on the PCR reads. Among tens of thousands of clones, roughly 20% were seen once, and the ten largest hold roughly 16%. The CDR3 covers 15 residues. Germline V gene data show CDR1 as SNHLY and CDR2 as FYNNEI. Germline trimming cut 7 bases from V and 3 bases from J; bases unmatched to any gene: 5. Prior to thyroid surgery, none of the patients had received any treatment. In its sample, this clone was seen many times. Sequencing used blood. V and J are TRBV2 and TRBJ2-2; 10 bases agree with TRBD2. This receptor was taken from a female donor with papillary thyroid cancer or a benign thyroid nodule (not recorded which). Some clones in this sample may be carry-over from other donors' samples. CDR3 sequence (DNA): TGTGCCAGCAAGCAGAGCGGGAGGGACACCGGGGAGCTGTTTTTT. Encoded protein: CASKQSGRDTGELFF.